One T cell receptor beta chain is described in this entry. There are a few counts of this clone. The antigen it recognizes is unknown. The sample holds no much larger clone one base away, and base qualities are not on file. This sample stems from a study of cytomegalovirus exposure and HLA in healthy donors (dated by TCRdb to 2017 to 2019). The study in broad terms: An earlier analysis of 587 of the donors reported under 300 Gb of sequence data and 95 million to 120 million unique TCR beta sequences obtained from 180 million or so T cells. The aim of the study was to test whether cataloging public T cell receptors could identify signatures of past pathogen exposure. Besides the first cohort of 500 to 700 subjects, a separate validation cohort made up of 120 or so different subjects was used. Among almost 400 genotyped donors of the cohort, an average of approximately 230,000 unique TCR beta nucleotide sequences were sequenced per donor, roughly a sixth of them non-productive. Roughly 300 gigabases of sequencing data and 78 million or so unique TCR sequences were included in an early release covering over 600 HLA-typed donors. All discovery cohort repertoires had been generated using a single sequencing platform. A later analysis re-examined previously published TCR beta repertoires from just over 650 donors and added high-resolution HLA genotyping to investigate patterns of TCR occurrence. Of the roughly 410 genotyped donors, 65% to 90% were placed in the genetic ancestry cluster associated with self-reported Caucasian donors. Rather than using new phenotypic data, the later analysis identified candidate immune exposures from TCR beta sequences and from how often those sequences occurred across donors. Alongside the repertoire data, information on donor age, sex, ethnicity and CMV serostatus was compiled. The T cell repertoires of under 700 subjects were profiled by immunosequencing and related to cytomegalovirus serostatus. To decide whether each TCR beta V gene segment behaved as functional or pseudogenic, an earlier analysis of several hundred of the donors relied on high-throughput TCR beta sequencing. To predict cytomegalovirus infection status, the study brought together high-throughput TCR immunosequencing, statistical association of individual TCRs with disease status, and machine learning. A later genetic analysis used genome-wide SNP genotypes for about three fifths of the 666 donors, treating that subset as a discovery cohort. The number of donors typed differed by locus, with about 629-630 for A, B, C, DRB1 and DQB1, roughly 520 for DQA1, 600 to 610 for DPA1, and 472 for DPB1. HLA typing included class I and class II loci at four-digit resolution. Roughly 5 DR-DQ haplotypes were handled as single units for association and clustering, since linkage in the cohort was strong.

Library preparation was by the immunoSEQ multiplex PCR assay. The multiplex PCR relied on a mix of 60 forward primers for TCR Vbeta segments and 13 reverse primers for TCR Jbeta segments. The CDR3 region of rearranged TCR beta genes was amplified from genomic DNA by a multiplex PCR assay. The Illumina HiSeq System was used to sequence the amplified TCR beta libraries as 87-base-pair reads. The published analysis was carried out like this. Across the 666 repertoires, a later analysis counted some 81 million unique TCR beta chains, about 10 million of which were shared by at least two donors. To remove PCR and sequencing errors, raw reads were error-corrected and collapsed into unique sequences using a nearest-neighbor algorithm that merged closely related sequences. To assign V, D and J gene segments, CDR3 sequences were aligned to IMGT reference sequences. For a sequence to be retained, a match of at least six nucleotides was required to both a V gene segment and a J gene segment. Rearrangements were classified as productive when the CDR3 lacked stop codons and remained in frame with V and J, and all other rearrangements were classified as non-productive. Following IMGT convention, CDR3 was defined as the stretch from the second conserved V-encoded cysteine to the conserved J-encoded phenylalanine. The earlier analysis of 587 of the donors excluded sequences that lacked an unambiguous match to a single V gene segment. In an earlier analysis of around 600 of the donors, V segments were called functional above 56.7% productive rearrangements and were called segregating when the between-donor standard deviation exceeded 5%. A statistical classification framework was built for diagnosing cytomegalovirus status from the catalog of TCR beta chain sequences. In a later analysis, V and J genes were assigned by comparing TCR nucleotide sequences against IMGT/GENE-DB human TR gene sequences. The TCRdist pipeline was used in a later analysis to assign CDR3 sequences and most-parsimonious VDJ recombination scenarios. In a later analysis, every TCR beta chain was defined by the combination of its CDR3 amino acid sequence and its V-gene family, and reads without a unique V-gene family were dropped. To address suspected cross-contamination and a sequencing artifact, a later analysis removed around 600 highly shared, low-generation-probability nucleotide sequences. For each public chain, a later analysis derived a clonal expansion index from normalized ranks of inferred template counts within each repertoire. A later analysis computed generation probabilities with a VDJ recombination model fitted to out-of-frame rearrangements, and checked the results against IGoR. In a later analysis, hypergeometric tests were used to score TCR-TCR, TCR-HLA and TCR-CMV co-occurrence, with a repertoire-size bias correction applied to TCR pairs. To estimate false discovery rates, a later analysis permuted the HLA or CMV assignments 20 times. In a later analysis, co-occurring TCRs were grouped using DBSCAN, with TCRdist sequence similarity added in when clustering inside HLA-allele-positive subsets. Repertoires with fewer than 30,000 or more than 120,000 public chains were left out of co-occurrence clustering, as were about 5 repertoires with anomalous nucleotide sharing. TCRdb re-hosts the immuneACCESS table, in-frame sequences only. Its copies lack some clones; in the studies checked, an unresolved V gene accounts for under half of them, and the cause for the rest is not known. The V and J calls and clone size were taken over from that table, and D and trimming were inferred from the DNA. The sample has around 150,000 clones on record, roughly 80% of them singletons. The ten top clones hold 7.5% to 9% of the sample.

V and J are trimmed by 10 bases and 6 bases, and the gene matches miss 11 bases of the junction. The CDR3 numbers 13 residues from cysteine through phenylalanine. Only the CDR3 DNA is retained, 39 bases long and in frame from the first base. The germline V gene encodes CDR1 LNHDA and CDR2 SQIVND (reference sequence). Findings and caveats that apply to the study as a whole: This cohort had only TCR beta chains sequenced, and the lack of alpha or paired-chain data limited which features could be detected. A cluster of highly shared sequence variants was judged likely to represent a technical artifact of the sequencing pipeline. Cytomegalovirus status was reported to be diagnosed by the classifier with high specificity and sensitivity in both the original and validation cohorts. The earlier analysis of a few hundred of the donors excluded approximately 17 rarely observed V segments, including chromosome 9 orphons, because counts were too low. According to a later analysis, most CMV-associated TCR beta chains appeared to be HLA-restricted, and the HLA associations seemed to be driven largely by CMV exposure. Presence/absence analyses assumed roughly uniform sequencing depth across donors, an assumption that may not hold. For the cohort, immune exposure information was limited to CMV serostatus. Specific HLA alleles were associated with 16,951 TCR beta sequences at a false discovery rate of 0.05 in a later analysis. Most TCR sequences were seen in very few donors, while some public TCRs were found in many individuals. In a later genetic analysis, fewer N-insertions in productive TCRs were reported among donors in an Asian-associated ancestry cluster than the roughly 640-donor mean. Broadly in line with IMGT annotations, most TCR beta V segments showed up in productive rearrangements about 87% or about 30% of the time in an earlier analysis of 450 to 750 of the donors. A further reported finding was that TCR beta sequences accurately predicted the HLA-A and HLA-B alleles for most subjects in the first cohort. In vitro tests confirmed that a few of the cytomegalovirus-associated TCR beta chains recognize cytomegalovirus antigens. It was suggested by the authors that the approach could potentially be generalized to other disease states and immunological phenotypes. Because some donors lacked HLA typing at each locus, the association tests relied only on the typed subset. In a later analysis, TCR association rates were found to vary across HLA loci, with the most associated TCRs seen for DRB1 alleles and the fewest for HLA-C alleles. A total of about 150 TCR beta chains were listed by the study as associated with cytomegalovirus. When HLA alleles, especially DR and DQ, strongly co-occurred, attributing TCR associations to individual alleles was difficult. The 87-base-pair reads could not distinguish some IMGT-functional V segments, including TRBV6-2 and TRBV6-3, so those segments were excluded. A later analysis reported that several top co-occurrence clusters appeared linked to parvovirus B19, influenza, CMV and Epstein-Barr virus. A later analysis found that HLA-associated TCR beta chains were more clonally expanded and had lower generation probabilities than equally common non-associated chains. Correlated functional status among segregating V segments might be attributable to linkage disequilibrium, but an unknown experimental factor could not be ruled out. In a later genetic analysis, a missense DCLRE1C variant was associated with V-gene and J-gene trimming of TCR beta chains, and the association was replicated in an independent cohort.

In total, 630 or so healthy bone marrow donors made up the cohort. Cohort members were all nominally healthy when sampled, although unrecorded immune exposures were likely present. The donor tested CMV seropositive and was one of the 289 seropositive cohort members. Each donor provided a peripheral blood sample, and peripheral blood mononuclear cells were used for TCR beta sequencing. The Qiagen DNeasy Blood Extraction Kit was used to extract genomic DNA from the blood cell samples. The sequence is built from TRBV19 and TRBJ1-2, with 7 bases aligning to TRBD1. Material: PBMCs. This clonotype was sampled from a male donor in good health and CMV-seropositive. The CDR3 region reads CATSLGQKDGYTF. The nucleotide sequence is given as TGTGCCACCTCCTTGGGACAGAAAGATGGCTACACCTTC. The full variable domain, completed from the reference TRBV19 and TRBJ1-2 proteins outside the CDR3, reads DGGITQSPKYLFRKEGQNVTLSCEQNLNHDAMYWYRQDPGQGLRLIYYSQIVNDFQKGDIAEGYSVSREKKESFPLTVTSAQKNPTAFYLCATSLGQKDGYTFGSGTRLTVV.